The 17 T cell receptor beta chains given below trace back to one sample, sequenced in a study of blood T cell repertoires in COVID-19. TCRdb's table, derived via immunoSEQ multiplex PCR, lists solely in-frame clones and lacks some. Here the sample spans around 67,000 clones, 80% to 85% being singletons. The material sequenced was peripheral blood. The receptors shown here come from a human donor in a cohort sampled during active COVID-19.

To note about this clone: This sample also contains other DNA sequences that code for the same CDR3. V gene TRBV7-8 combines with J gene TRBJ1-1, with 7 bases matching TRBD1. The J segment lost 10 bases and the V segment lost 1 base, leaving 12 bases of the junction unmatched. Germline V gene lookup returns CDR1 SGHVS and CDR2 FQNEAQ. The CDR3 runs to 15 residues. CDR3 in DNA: TGTGCCAGCAGCTTAGTTGGGTCGTTGGGACAGCGAGCTTTCTTT. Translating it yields CASSLVGSLGQRAFF.

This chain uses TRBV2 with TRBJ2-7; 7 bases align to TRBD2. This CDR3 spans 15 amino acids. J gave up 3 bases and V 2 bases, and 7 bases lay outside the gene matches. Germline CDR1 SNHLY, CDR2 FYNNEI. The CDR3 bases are TGTGCCAGCAGTGAAACGTTACGCGGGAGCTACGAGCAGTACTTC. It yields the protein CASSETLRGSYEQYF.

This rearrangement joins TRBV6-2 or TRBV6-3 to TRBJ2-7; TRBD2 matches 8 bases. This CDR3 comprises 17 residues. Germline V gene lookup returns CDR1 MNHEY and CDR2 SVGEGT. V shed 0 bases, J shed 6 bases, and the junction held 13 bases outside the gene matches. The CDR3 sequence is CASSYSVGSGGPGEQYF. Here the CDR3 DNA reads TGTGCCAGCAGTTACTCAGTAGGGTCGGGAGGGCCGGGCGAGCAGTACTTC.

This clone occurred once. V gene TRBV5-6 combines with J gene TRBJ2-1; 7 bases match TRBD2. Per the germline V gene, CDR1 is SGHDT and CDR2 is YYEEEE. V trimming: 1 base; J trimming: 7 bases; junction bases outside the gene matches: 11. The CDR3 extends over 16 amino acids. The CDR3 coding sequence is TGTGCCAGCAGCTTGACCAGCCTCGCGGGAGTTAATGAGCAGTTCTTC. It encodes CASSLTSLAGVNEQFF.

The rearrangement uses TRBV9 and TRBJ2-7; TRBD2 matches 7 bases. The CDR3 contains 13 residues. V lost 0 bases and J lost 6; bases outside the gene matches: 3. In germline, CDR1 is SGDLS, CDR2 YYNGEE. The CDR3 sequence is CASSVDSGVEQYF. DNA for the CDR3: TGTGCCAGCAGCGTAGACAGCGGGGTCGAGCAGTACTTC.

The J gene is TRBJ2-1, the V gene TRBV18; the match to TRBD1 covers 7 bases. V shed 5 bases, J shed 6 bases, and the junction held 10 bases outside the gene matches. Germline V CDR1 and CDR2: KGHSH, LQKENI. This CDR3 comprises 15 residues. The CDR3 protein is CASSILTGVGNEQFF. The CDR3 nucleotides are TGTGCCAGCTCAATATTAACAGGGGTTGGCAATGAGCAGTTCTTC.

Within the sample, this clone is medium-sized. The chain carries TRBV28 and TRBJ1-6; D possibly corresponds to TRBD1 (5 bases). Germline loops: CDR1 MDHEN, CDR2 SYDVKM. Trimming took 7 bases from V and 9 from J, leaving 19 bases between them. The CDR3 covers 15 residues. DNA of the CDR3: TGTGCCAGCACCCTGGGGACTCCTAGGAGTTCACCCCTCCACTTT. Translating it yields CASTLGTPRSSPLHF.

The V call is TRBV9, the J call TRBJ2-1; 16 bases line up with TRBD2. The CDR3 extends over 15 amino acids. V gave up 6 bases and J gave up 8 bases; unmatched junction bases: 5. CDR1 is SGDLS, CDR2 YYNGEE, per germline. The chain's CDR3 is CASNLGLAGGDEQFF. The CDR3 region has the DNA TGTGCCAGCAACCTGGGACTAGCGGGAGGGGATGAGCAGTTCTTC.

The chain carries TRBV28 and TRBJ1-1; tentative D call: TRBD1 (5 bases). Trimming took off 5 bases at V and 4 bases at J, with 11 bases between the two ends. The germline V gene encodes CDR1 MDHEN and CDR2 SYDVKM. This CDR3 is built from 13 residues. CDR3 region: CASSGRDPTEAFF. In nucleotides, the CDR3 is TGTGCCAGCAGTGGCAGGGATCCCACTGAAGCTTTCTTT.

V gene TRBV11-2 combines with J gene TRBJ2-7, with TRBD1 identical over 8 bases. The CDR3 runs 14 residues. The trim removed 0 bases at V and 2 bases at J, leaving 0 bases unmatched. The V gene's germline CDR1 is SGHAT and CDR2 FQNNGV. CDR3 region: CASSLEQGAYEQYF. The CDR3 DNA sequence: TGTGCCAGCAGCTTAGAACAGGGGGCCTACGAGCAGTACTTC.

The CDR3 region has the DNA TGTGCCAGCAGTTTAAGTCTGGGGGCGGGTGAAGAGACCCAGTACTTC. This translates into CASSLSLGAGEETQYF. This sequence joins TRBV27 and TRBJ2-5; tentative D call: TRBD1 (6 bases). The CDR3 loop spans 16 amino acids. Germline V gene data show CDR1 as MNHEY and CDR2 as SMNVEV (reference sequence). V was pared by 2 bases and J by 3 bases, with 16 bases between.

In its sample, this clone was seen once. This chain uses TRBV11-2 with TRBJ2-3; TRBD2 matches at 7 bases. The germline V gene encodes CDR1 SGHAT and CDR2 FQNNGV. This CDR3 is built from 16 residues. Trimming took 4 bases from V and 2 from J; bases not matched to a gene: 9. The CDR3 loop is CASSSLTSLLTDTQYF. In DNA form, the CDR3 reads TGTGCCAGCAGCTCCTTGACTAGCCTGCTCACAGATACGCAGTATTTT.

The CDR3 is CASRLGQGTYEQYF. DNA for the CDR3: TGTGCCAGCAGATTGGGACAGGGTACCTACGAGCAGTACTTC. The chain combines TRBV27 with TRBJ2-7; 9 bases line up with TRBD1. Germline values: CDR1 MNHEY, CDR2 SMNVEV (reference sequence). The CDR3 length is 14 residues. The J segment lost 2 bases and the V segment lost 6 bases, leaving 5 bases of the junction unmatched.

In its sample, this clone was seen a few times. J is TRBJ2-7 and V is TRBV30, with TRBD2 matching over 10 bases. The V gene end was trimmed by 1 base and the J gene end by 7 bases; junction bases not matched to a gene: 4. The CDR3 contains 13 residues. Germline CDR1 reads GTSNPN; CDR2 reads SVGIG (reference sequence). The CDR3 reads CAWSEREGREQYF. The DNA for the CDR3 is TGTGCCTGGAGTGAGCGGGAGGGCCGGGAGCAGTACTTC.

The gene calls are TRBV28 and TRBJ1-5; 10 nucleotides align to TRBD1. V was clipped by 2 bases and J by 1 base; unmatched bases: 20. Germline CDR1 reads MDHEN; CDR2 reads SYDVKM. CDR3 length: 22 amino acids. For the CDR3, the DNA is TGTGCCAGCAGTTTAGGTACACTGTGGGGGACAGGGGTGGTGGAGAGCAATCAGCCCCAGCATTTT. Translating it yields CASSLGTLWGTGVVESNQPQHF.

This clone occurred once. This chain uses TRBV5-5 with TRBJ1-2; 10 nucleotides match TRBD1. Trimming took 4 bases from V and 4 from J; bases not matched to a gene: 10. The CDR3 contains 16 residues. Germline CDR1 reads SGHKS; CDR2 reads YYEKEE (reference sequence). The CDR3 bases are TGTGCCAGCAGCCAAAAGAGGGACAGGGGTTGCTATGGCTACACCTTC. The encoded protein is CASSQKRDRGCYGYTF. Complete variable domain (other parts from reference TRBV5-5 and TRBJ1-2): DAGVTQSPTHLIKTRGQQVTLRCSPISGHKSVSWYQQVLGQGPQFIFQYYEKEERGRGNFPDRFSARQFPNYSSELNVNALLLGDSALYLCASSQKRDRGCYGYTFGSGTRLTVV.

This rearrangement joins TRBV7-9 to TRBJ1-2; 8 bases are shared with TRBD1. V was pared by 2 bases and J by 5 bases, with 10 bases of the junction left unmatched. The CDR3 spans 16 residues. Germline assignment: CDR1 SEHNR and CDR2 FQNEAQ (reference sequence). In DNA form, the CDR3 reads TGTGCCAGCAGCTTAATTTCAGGACAGGGCGGGTATGGCTACACCTTC. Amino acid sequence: CASSLISGQGGYGYTF.